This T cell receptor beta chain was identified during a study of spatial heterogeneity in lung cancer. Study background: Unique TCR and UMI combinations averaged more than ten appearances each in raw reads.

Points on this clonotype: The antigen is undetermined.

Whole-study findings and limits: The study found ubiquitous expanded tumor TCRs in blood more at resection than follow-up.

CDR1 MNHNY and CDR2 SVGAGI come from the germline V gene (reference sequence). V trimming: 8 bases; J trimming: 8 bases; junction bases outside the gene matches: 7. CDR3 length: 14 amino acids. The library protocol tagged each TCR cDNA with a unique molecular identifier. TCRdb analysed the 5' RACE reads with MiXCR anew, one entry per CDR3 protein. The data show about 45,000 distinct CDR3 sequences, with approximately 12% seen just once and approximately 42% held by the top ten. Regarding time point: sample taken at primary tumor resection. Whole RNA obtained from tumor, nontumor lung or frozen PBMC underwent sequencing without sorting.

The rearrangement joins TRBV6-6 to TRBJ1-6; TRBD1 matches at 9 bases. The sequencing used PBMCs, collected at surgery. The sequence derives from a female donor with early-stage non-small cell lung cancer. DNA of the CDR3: TGTGCCAGCGGGGACAGGGAACACGATTCACCCCTCCACTTT. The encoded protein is CASGDREHDSPLHF.